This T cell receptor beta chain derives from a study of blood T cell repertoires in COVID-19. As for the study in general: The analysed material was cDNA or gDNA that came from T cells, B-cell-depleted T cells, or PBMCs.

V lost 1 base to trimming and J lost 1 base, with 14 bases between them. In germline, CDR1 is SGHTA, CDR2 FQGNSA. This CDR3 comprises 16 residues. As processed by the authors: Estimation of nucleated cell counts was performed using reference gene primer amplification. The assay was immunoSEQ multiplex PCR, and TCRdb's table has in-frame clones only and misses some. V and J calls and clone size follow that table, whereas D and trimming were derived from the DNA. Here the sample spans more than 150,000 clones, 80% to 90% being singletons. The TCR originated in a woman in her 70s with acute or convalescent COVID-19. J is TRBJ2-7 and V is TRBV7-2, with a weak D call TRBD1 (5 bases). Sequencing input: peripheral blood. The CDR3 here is CASSLGGLSPSYEQYF. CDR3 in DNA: TGTGCCAGCAGCTTAGGGGGCTTGTCCCCATCCTACGAGCAGTACTTC.